This TCR beta chain was recorded in a study of cytomegalovirus exposure and HLA in healthy donors. The table came from immunoSEQ multiplex PCR; TCRdb's copy has only in-frame clones and leaves some out. This sample has about 74,000 clones; around 94% occur once, and the top ten carry 1.5% to 2%. General observations from the study: Some TCR beta chains (roughly 150 of them) were listed as cytomegalovirus-associated.

The CDR3 extends over 14 amino acids. The germline V gene encodes CDR1 MNHEY and CDR2 SVGAGI. Between the trimmed V and J ends, which lost 5 bases and 0 bases, there was a span of 7 bases. On this clone: The antigen is undetermined.

The donors were in the approximately 120-subject validation cohort; that cohort was separate from the roughly 660-subject first cohort. The sequence derives from a woman younger than 30 in good health and CMV-seropositive. The chain has TRBV6-5 and TRBJ1-4; D is undetermined. Sequenced: PBMCs. The CDR3 region has the DNA TGTGCCAGCAGTCGGGGTCCAACTAATGAAAAACTGTTTTTT. Amino acid sequence: CASSRGPTNEKLFF.